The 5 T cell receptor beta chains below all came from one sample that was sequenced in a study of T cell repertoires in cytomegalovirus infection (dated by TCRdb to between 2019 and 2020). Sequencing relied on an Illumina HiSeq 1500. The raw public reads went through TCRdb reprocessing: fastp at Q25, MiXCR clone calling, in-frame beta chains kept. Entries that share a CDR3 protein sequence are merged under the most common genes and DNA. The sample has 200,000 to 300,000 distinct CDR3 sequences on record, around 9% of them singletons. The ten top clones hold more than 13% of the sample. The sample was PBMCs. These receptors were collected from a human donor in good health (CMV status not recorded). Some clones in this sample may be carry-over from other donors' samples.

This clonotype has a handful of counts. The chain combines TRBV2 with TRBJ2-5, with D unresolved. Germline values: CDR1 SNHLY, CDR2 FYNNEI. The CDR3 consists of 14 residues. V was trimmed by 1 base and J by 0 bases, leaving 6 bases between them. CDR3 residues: CASSEGRYQETQYF. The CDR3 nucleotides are TGTGCCAGCAGTGAAGGTCGATACCAAGAGACCCAGTACTTC. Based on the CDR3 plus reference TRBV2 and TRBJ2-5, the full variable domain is EPEVTQTPSHQVTQMGQEVILRCVPISNHLYFYWYRQILGQKVEFLVSFYNNEISEKSEIFDDQFSVERPDGSNFTLKIRSTKLEDSAMYFCASSEGRYQETQYFGPGTRLLVL.

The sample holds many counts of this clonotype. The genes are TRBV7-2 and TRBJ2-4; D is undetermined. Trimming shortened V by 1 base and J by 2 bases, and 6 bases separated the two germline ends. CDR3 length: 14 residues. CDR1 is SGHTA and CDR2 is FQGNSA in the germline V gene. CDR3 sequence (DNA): TGTGCCAGCAGCTTAGGGGGATCCAAAAACATTCAGTACTTC. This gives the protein CASSLGGSKNIQYF.

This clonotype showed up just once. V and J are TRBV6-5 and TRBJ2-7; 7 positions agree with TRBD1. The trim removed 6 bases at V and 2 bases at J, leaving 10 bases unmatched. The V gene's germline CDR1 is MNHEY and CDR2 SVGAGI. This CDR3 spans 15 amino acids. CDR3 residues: CASSPTGRKTYEQYF. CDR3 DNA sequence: TGTGCCAGCAGCCCGACAGGGCGTAAGACCTACGAGCAGTACTTC.

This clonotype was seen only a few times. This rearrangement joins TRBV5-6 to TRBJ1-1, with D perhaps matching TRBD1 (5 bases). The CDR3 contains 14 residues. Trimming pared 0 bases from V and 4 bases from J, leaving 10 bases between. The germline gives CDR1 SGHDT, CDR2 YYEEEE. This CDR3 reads CASSLVLGATEAFF. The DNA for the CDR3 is TGTGCCAGCAGCTTGGTTTTAGGGGCCACTGAAGCTTTCTTT. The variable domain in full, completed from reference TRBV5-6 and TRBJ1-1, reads DAGVTQSPTHLIKTRGQQVTLRCSPKSGHDTVSWYQQALGQGPQFIFQYYEEEERQRGNFPDRFSGHQFPNYSSELNVNALLLGDSALYLCASSLVLGATEAFFGQGTRLTVV.

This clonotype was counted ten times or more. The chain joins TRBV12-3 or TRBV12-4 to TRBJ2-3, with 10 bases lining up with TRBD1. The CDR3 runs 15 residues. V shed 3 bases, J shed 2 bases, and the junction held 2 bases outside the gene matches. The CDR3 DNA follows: TGTGCCAGCAGTTTCGGGACAGGGGTCACAGATACGCAGTATTTT. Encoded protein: CASSFGTGVTDTQYF.